This T cell receptor beta chain is drawn from a study of neoadjuvant anti-PD-1 for oral cavity cancer. The V gene end was trimmed by 6 bases and the J gene end by 3 bases; junction bases not matched to a gene: 7. Germline-derived CDR1 and CDR2 are MNHEY and SMNVEV (reference sequence). CDR3 size: 15 residues. Described time point: after neoadjuvant nivolumab, at surgical resection. These newly diagnosed stage II-IVA oral cavity squamous cell carcinoma patients had no prior systemic or radiation treatment. Generated by immunoSEQ multiplex PCR, the TCRdb table keeps only in-frame clones and is missing some. The sample holds thousands of clones; around 50% are singletons and the top ten take approximately 8%.

J is TRBJ2-3 and V is TRBV27; 9 nucleotides agree with TRBD1. Specimen: tumor tissue, collected after nivolumab (anti-PD-1) treatment. The clonotype originates from a person aged 40-85 years with oral cavity squamous cell carcinoma. The CDR3 here is CASRPRDRATDTQYF. For the CDR3, the DNA is TGTGCCAGCAGACCCCGGGACAGGGCTACAGATACGCAGTATTTT.